This entry concerns a single T cell receptor beta chain. Sequencing used immunoSEQ multiplex PCR; TCRdb keeps in-frame clones, though not all of them. The profile shows over 400,000 clones, around 90% of them singletons. The data stem from a study of blood T cell repertoires in COVID-19. The CDR3 sequence is 13 residues long. Germline V CDR1 and CDR2: SNHLY, FYNNEI. V gave up 11 bases and J gave up 1 base, with 9 bases separating them. The rearrangement links TRBV2 to TRBJ2-6; D is undetermined. Source material: peripheral blood. This TCR was sampled from a woman aged 45-59 years with COVID-19, enrolled during active disease. The CDR3 sequence is CAPTRSGANVLTF. DNA of the CDR3: TGTGCCCCTACGCGGTCTGGGGCCAACGTCCTGACTTTC.